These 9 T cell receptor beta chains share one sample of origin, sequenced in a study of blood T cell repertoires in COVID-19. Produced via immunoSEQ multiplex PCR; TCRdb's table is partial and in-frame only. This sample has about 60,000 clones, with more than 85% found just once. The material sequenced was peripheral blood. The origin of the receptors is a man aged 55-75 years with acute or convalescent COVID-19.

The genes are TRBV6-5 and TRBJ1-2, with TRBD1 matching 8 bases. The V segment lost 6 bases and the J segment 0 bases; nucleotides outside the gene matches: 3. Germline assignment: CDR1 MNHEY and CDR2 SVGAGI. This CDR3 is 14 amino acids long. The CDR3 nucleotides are TGTGCCAGCAGGGAGGACAGGGCTAACTATGGCTACACCTTC. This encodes CASREDRANYGYTF.

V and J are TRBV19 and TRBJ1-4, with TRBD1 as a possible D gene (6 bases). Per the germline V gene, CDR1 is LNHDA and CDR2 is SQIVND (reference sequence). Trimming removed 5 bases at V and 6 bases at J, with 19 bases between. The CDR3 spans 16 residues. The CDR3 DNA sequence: TGTGCCAGTAGTCTCGTGAGAGACAGGAACTATGAAAAACTGTTTTTT. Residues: CASSLVRDRNYEKLFF.

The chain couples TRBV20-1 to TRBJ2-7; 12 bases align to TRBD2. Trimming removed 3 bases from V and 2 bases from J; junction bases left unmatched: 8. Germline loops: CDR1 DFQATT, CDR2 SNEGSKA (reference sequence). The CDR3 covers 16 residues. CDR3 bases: TGCAGTGCTAGTACCACTAGCGGGAGGCATCCCTACGAGCAGTACTTC. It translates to CSASTTSGRHPYEQYF.

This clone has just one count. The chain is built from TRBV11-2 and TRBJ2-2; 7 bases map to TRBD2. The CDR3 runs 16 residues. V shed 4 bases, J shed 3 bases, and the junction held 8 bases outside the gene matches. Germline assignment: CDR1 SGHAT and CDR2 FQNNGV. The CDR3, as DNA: TGTGCCAGCAGCTGGCCCGGGACTATATACACCGGGGAGCTGTTTTTT. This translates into CASSWPGTIYTGELFF.

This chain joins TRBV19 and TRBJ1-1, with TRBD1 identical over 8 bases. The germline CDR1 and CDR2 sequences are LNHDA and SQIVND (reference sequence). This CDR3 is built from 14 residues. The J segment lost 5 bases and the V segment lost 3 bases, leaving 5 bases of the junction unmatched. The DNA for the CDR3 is TGTGCCAGTAGTATCCGACAGGGGTGGACTGAAGCTTTCTTT. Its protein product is CASSIRQGWTEAFF.

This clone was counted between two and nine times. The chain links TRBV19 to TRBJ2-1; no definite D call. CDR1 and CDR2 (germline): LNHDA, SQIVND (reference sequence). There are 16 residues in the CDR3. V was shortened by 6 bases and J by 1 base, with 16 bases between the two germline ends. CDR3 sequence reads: CASSLHGGGSYNEQFF. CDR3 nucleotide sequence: TGTGCCAGTAGCCTACATGGCGGCGGTTCCTACAATGAGCAGTTCTTC.

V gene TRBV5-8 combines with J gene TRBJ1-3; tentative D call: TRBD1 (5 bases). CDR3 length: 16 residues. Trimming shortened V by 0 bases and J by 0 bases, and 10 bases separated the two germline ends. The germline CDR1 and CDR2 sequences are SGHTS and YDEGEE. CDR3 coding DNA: TGTGCCAGCAGCTTGGAGGGACTGATCTCTGGAAACACCATATATTTT. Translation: CASSLEGLISGNTIYF.

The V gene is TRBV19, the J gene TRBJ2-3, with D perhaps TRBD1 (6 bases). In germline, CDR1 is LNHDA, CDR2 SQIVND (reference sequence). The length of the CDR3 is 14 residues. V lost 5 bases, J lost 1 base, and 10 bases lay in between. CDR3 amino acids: CASSLDSGTDTQYF. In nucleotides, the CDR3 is TGTGCCAGTAGTTTGGACAGCGGCACAGATACGCAGTATTTT. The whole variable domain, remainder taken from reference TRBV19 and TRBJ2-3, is DGGITQSPKYLFRKEGQNVTLSCEQNLNHDAMYWYRQDPGQGLRLIYYSQIVNDFQKGDIAEGYSVSREKKESFPLTVTSAQKNPTAFYLCASSLDSGTDTQYFGPGTRLTVL.

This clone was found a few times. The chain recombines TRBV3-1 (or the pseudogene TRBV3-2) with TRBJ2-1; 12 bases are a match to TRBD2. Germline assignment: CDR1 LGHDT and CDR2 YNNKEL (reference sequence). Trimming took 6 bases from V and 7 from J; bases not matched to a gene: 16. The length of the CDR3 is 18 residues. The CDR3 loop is CASSRTGASGRVSNEQFF. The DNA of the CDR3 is TGTGCCAGCAGTCGAACCGGGGCTAGCGGGAGGGTTTCTAATGAGCAGTTCTTC.